The source of this TCR beta chain is a study of cytomegalovirus exposure and HLA in healthy donors. Study details: Findings of an earlier analysis included under 140 million unique TCR beta sequences from some 180 million T cells. Overall study results and limits: An analysis was carried out later, and it reportedly showed fewer N-insertions in an Asian-associated ancestry cluster than the roughly 670-donor mean. Several V segments, TRBV6-2 and TRBV6-3 among them, could not be told apart and were dropped. On later analysis, the bulk of CMV-associated TCR beta chains appeared to be HLA-restricted.

The V gene's germline CDR1 is MNHNY and CDR2 SVGAGI (reference sequence). With V trimmed by 5 bases and J by 3 bases, 5 bases remained unmatched. CDR3 length equals 14 residues. Points on this clone: Its antigen is not identified.

PCR primers comprised 60 Vbeta and 13 Jbeta primers. The assay was immunoSEQ multiplex PCR, and TCRdb's table has in-frame clones only and misses some. The profile shows about 190,000 clones, almost 80% of them singletons. The sample comprised PBMCs. This clonotype was obtained from a woman aged 18-30 years in good health and CMV-seronegative. This chain links TRBV6-6 with TRBJ2-7, with 9 bases identical to TRBD1. The CDR3 region is CASSTGTGSYEQYF. DNA of the CDR3: TGTGCCAGCAGTACCGGGACAGGGAGCTACGAGCAGTACTTC.